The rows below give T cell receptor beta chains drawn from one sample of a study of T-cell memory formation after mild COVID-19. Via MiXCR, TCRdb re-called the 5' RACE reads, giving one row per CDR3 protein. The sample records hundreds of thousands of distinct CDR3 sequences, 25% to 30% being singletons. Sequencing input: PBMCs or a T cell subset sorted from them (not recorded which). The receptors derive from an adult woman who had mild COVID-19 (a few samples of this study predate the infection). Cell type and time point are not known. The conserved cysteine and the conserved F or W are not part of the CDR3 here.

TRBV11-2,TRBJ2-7,ASSLRWTGTYEQY
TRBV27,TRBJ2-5,ASSRGQGLETQY
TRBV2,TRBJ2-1,ASSEAGGSEQF
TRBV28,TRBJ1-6,ASSLWLAVGNSPLH
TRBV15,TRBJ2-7,ATSSPEAYYEQY
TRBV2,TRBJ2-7,ASSREYRGTYEQY
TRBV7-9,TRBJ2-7,ASTPLGASYEQY
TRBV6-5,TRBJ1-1,ASSYSNRAVAF
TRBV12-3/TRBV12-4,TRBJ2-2,ASSIPGPTNTGELF
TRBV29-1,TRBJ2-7,SAGGHSFYEQY
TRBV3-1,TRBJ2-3,ASSQETGPYTQY
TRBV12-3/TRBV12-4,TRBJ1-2,ASSRGQGVYGYT
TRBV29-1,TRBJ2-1,SVGLAGGVNEQF
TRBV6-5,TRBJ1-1,ASSYSVTHSTEAF
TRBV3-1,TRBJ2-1,ASSQRHRHEQF
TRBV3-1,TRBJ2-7,ASSQDNGYYEQY
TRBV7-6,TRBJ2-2,ASSSLAENTGELF
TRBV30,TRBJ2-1,AWSVGLATPEQF
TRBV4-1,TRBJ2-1,ASSQVRNGYNEQF
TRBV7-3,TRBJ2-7,ASSRWGGSAPSEQY
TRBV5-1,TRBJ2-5,ASSELVNGETQY
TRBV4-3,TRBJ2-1,ASSRSRTSVREQF
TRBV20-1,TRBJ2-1,GSRGHLANEQF
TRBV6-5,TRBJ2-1,ASSYLPGTRYNEQF
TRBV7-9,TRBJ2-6,ASSLIPLLFSGANVLT
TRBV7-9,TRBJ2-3,ASSPSTRSTDTQY
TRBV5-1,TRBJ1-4,ASSLAWGAANEKLF
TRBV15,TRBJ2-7,ATSRDRGAGEQY
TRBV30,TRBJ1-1,AWSVGTGNTEAF
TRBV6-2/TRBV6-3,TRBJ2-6,ASFKGVKVSSTGANVLT
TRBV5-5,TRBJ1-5,ASSLGKRDQPQH
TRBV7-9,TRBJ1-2,ASSFGQYGYT
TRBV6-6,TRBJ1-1,ASRFRGDAEAF
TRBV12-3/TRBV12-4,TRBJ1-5,ASSYRPISGRQPQH
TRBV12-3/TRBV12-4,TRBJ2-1,ASSADYNEQF
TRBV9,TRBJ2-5,ASSGTSGGVGETQY
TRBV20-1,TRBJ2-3,SATPGTSGDTSTDTQY
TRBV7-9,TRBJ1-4,ASSPPERALDILF
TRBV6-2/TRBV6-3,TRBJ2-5,ASSSGRVLSSGPPETQY
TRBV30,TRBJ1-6,AWRVGQGFPLH
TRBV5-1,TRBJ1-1,ASSAGLRNTEAF
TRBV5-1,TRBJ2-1,ASSLGDRAYNEQF
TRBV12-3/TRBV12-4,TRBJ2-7,ASSFGRSSYEQY
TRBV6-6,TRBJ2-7,ASSASYSSTAYEQY
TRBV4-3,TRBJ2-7,ASSRRGQGTHEQY
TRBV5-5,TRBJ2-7,ASSLVVSRYEQY
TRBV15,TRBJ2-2,ATSRDRGTGELF
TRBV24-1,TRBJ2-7,ATSSTGGDPYEQY
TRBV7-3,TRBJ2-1,ASSPRQVSYNEQF
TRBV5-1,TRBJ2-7,ASSLDRVDEQY
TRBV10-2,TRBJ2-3,ASSERMSSTDTQY
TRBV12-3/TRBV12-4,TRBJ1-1,ASTLGRQGGEAF
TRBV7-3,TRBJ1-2,ASSLKAGTGPGGGYT
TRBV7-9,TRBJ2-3,ASPRGGTDTQY
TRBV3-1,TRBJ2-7,ASSQEGPNEQY